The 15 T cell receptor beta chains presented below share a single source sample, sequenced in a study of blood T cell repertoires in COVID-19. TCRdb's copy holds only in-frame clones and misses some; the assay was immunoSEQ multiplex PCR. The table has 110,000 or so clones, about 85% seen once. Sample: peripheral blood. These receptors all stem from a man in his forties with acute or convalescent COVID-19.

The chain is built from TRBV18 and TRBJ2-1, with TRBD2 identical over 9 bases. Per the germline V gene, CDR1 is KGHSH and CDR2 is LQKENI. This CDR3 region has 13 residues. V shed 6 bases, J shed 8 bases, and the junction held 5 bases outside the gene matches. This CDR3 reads CASSPERGDEQFF. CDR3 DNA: TGTGCCAGCTCCCCGGAGCGGGGGGATGAGCAGTTCTTC.

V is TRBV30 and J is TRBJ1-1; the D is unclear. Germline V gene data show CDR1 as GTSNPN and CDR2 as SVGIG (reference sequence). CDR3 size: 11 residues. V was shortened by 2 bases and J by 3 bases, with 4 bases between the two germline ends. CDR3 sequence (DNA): TGTGCCTGGAGTTCAGACACTGAAGCTTTCTTT. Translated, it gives CAWSSDTEAFF.

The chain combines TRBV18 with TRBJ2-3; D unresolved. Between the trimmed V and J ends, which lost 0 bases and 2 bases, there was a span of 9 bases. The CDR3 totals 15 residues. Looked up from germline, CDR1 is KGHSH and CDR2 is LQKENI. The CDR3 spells CASSPPTTLTDTQYF. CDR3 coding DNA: TGTGCCAGCTCACCACCGACAACTCTCACAGATACGCAGTATTTT.

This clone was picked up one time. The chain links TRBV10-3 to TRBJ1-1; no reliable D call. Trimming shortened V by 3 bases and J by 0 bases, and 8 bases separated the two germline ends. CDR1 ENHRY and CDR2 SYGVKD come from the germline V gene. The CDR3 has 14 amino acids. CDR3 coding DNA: TGTGCCATCAGTGAAGAGGGAATGAACACTGAAGCTTTCTTT. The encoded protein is CAISEEGMNTEAFF.

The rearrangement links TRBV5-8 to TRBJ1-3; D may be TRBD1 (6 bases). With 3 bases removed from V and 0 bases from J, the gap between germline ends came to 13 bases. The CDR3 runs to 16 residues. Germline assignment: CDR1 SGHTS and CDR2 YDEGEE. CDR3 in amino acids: CASSWGLGPSGNTIYF. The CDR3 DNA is TGTGCCAGCAGCTGGGGGCTGGGGCCCTCTGGAAACACCATATATTTT.

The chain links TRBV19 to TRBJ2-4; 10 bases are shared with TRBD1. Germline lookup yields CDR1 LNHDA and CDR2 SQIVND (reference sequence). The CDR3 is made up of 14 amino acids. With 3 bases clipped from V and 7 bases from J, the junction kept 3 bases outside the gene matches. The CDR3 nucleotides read TGTGCCAGTAGTATCCGGGACAGGGGTAACATTCAGTACTTC. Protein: CASSIRDRGNIQYF.

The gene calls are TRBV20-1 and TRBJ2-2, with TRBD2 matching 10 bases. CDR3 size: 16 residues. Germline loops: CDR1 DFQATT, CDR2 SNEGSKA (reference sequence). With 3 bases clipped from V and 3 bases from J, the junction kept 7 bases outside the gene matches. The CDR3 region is CSASRGLALYTGELFF. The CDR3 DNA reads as TGCAGTGCTAGTAGGGGACTAGCGTTATACACCGGGGAGCTGTTTTTT.

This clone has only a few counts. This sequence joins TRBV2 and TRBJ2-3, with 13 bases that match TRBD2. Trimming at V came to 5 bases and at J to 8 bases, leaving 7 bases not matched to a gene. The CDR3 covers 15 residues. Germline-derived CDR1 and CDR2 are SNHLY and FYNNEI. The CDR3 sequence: CASSPRTSGGGTQYF. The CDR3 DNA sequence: TGTGCCAGCAGTCCCAGGACTAGCGGGGGTGGTACGCAGTATTTT.

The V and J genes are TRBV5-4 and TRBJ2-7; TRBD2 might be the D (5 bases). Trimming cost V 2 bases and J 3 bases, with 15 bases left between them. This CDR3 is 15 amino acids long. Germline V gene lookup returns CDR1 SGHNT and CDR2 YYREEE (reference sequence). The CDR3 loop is CASSFGPRALYEQYF. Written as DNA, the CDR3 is TGTGCCAGCAGCTTTGGCCCGAGGGCCCTCTACGAGCAGTACTTC.

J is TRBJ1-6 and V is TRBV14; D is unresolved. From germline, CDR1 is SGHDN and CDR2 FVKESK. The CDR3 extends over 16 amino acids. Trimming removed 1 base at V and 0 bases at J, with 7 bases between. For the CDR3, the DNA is TGTGCCAGCAGCCAAGGGGCAACCTCCTATAATTCACCCCTCCACTTT. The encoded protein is CASSQGATSYNSPLHF.

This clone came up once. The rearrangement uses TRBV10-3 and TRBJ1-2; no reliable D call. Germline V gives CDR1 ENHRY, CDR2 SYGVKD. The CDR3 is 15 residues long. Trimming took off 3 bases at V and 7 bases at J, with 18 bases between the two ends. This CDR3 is CAISDPRPDRVGYTF. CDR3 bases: TGTGCCATCAGTGACCCCAGACCCGATCGGGTTGGCTACACCTTC.

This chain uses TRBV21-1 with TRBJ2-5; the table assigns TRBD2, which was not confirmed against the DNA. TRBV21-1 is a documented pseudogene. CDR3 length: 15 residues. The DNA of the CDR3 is TGTGCCAGCAGCCCACGGACTAGCTCGATTGAGACCCAGTACTTC. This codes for CASSPRTSSIETQYF.

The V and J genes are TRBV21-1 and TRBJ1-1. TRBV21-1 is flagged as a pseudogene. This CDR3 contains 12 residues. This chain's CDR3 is CASSKVELEAFF. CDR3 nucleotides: TGTGCCAGCAGCAAGGTTGAGTTGGAAGCTTTCTTT.

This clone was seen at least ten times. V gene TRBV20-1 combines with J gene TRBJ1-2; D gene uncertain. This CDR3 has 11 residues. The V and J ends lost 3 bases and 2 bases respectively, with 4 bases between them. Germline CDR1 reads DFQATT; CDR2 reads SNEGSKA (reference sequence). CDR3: CSARTNYGYTF. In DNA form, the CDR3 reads TGCAGTGCTAGGACAAACTATGGCTACACCTTC.

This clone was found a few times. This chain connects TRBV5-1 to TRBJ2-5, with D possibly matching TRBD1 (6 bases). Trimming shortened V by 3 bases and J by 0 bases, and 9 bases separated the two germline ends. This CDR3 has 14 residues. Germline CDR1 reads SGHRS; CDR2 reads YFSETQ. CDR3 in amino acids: CASSSTGYQETQYF. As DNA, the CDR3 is TGCGCCAGCAGCTCGACAGGCTACCAAGAGACCCAGTACTTC.